This T cell receptor (beta chain) was recovered during a study of human T cells and chemical hapten exposure. The wider study: Variation in per-sample TCR yields came mainly from small pooled library volume differences. Study results and limitations: Those TCRs sitting above 1 in 1000 frequency stayed the same with DPC sensitization.

Indicated time point: healthy volunteer bleed at 2 weeks. Unfractionated whole blood yielded total RNA. Single cDNA molecules in the library carried unique molecular identifiers attached during preparation. In the original analysis: The number of TCRs in each sample had a median of approximately 93,000 and spanned roughly 23,224 to 750,000. MiXCR was run by TCRdb on the RACE reads, yielding one entry per CDR3 protein. The V and J calls and clone size come from TCRdb's table, not from the authors' own analysis. The data contain approximately 97,000 distinct CDR3 sequences, around 8.8% of them seen just once; the ten biggest clones take up about 3.1%. Germline CDR1 DFQATT, CDR2 SNEGSKA (reference sequence). Trimming took off 1 base at V and 5 bases at J, with 17 bases between the two ends. The CDR3 extends over 15 amino acids. Notes on this clonotype: Its antigen is unidentified.

The chain employs TRBV20-1 and TRBJ1-1, with TRBD1 as a possible D gene (5 bases). The sample was whole blood. The sequence derives from a female donor in good health. Some clones in this sample may be carry-over from other donors' samples. The CDR3 region is CSARGWGNGETEAFF. CDR3 in DNA: TGCAGTGCTAGAGGGTGGGGGAATGGTGAAACTGAAGCTTTCTTT.